The clone carrying this T cell receptor (beta chain) was recorded a few times. The antigen is unknown. Investigators excluded patients with uncontrolled infection, other autoimmune disease, pregnancy or lactation. The data were obtained in a study of T cells in Graves' hyperthyroidism and ophthalmopathy. Study-wide context: Blood from the periphery was taken at initial diagnosis, before any treatment. Notes on the study in general: Researchers report that a 13 V-J model separated ophthalmopathy from stable hyperthyroidism. Most expanded thyroid clonotypes above 0.001 also appeared in blood.

It was RNA transcripts that yielded the amplified TCR beta CDR3 regions. The primer set for the first-round RT-PCR of the TCR CDR3 was HTBI. TCRdb ran MiXCR on the multiplex PCR reads and lists one entry per CDR3 protein. Counted here are roughly 200,000 distinct CDR3 sequences, about 16% occurring once; the ten biggest clones make up over 35%. The sample comprised blood. The TCR sequence derives from a man between 40 and 49 years old with Graves' hyperthyroidism.

CDR3 region: CSVEEGIGGYTF. CDR3 bases: TGCAGCGTTGAAGAAGGTATTGGTGGCTACACCTTC. The chain uses TRBV29-1 and TRBJ1-2; D is unclear. V lost 0 bases, J lost 7 bases, and 9 bases lay in between. Germline assignment: CDR1 SQVTM and CDR2 ANQGSEA. CDR3 length equals 12 residues. The entire variable domain, with the rest obtained from reference TRBV29-1 and TRBJ1-2, is as follows: SAVISQKPSRDICQRGTSLTIQCQVDSQVTMMFWYRQQPGQSLTLIATANQGSEATYESGFVIDKFPISRPNLTFSTLTVSNMSPEDSSIYLCSVEEGIGGYTFGSGTRLTVV.